What follows are 17 T cell receptor beta chains derived from one specimen sequenced in a study of blood T cells in healthy people across ages. It was with a sample-barcoded 5' primer and a J-beta primer mix that a second PCR of roughly 7 to 12 cycles was run. Each CDR3 protein is one row after TCRdb ran MiXCR on the 5' RACE reads. The profile shows about 690,000 distinct CDR3 sequences, 40% to 45% of them singletons. Sequenced material: blood. These receptors were taken from an elderly man in good health.

V and J are TRBV15 and TRBJ2-1; 9 bases are a match to TRBD2. V dropped 1 base and J dropped 6; count of bases not matched to a gene: 4. Germline-derived CDR1 and CDR2 are LNHNV and YYDKDF (reference sequence). This CDR3 has 15 amino acids. The CDR3 sequence: CATSRALAGPNEQFF. DNA for the CDR3: TGTGCCACCAGCAGAGCCCTAGCGGGGCCCAATGAGCAGTTCTTC.

This clonotype has more than one count but fewer than ten. This chain uses TRBV12-3 or TRBV12-4 with TRBJ1-4; 8 positions agree with TRBD1. There are 17 residues in the CDR3. Unmatched junction bases numbered 9, after V lost 3 bases and J lost 3 bases. CDR3 bases: TGTGCCAGCAGTTTTTGGAAAGGACAGGGTTCTAATGAAAAACTGTTTTTT. Protein: CASSFWKGQGSNEKLFF.

The chain combines TRBV7-9 with TRBJ2-3; D is perhaps TRBD2 (5 bases). V lost 5 bases and J lost 6, with 15 bases in between. Per germline, CDR1 SEHNR and CDR2 FQNEAQ (reference sequence). This CDR3 comprises 14 residues. CDR3 sequence reads: CASSPSGLVDTQYF. The CDR3 DNA follows: TGTGCCAGCAGCCCAAGCGGACTCGTGGATACGCAGTATTTT.

The rearrangement links TRBV6-5 to TRBJ2-3; tentative D call: TRBD1 (6 bases). The V gene's germline CDR1 is MNHEY and CDR2 SVGAGI. The V and J ends lost 10 bases and 5 bases respectively, with 19 bases between them. This CDR3 has 14 residues. The CDR3 loop is CATRGQGRGDTQYF. In DNA, the CDR3 is TGTGCCACTAGAGGCCAGGGGCGAGGAGATACGCAGTATTTT.

This clonotype came up a few times. The CDR3 DNA follows: TGTGCCAGCGGGGGAGACGAGCAGTACTTC. Protein product: CASGGDEQYF. The chain carries TRBV28 and TRBJ2-5; D tentatively reads TRBD1 or TRBD2 (5 bases each). The DNA end favors TRBJ2-7, so the J call may be wrong. This CDR3 comprises 10 residues. Germline assignment: CDR1 MDHEN and CDR2 SYDVKM.

This clonotype was observed a few times. The V and J genes are TRBV15 and TRBJ1-2; 12 bases are a match to TRBD1. The junction had 1 base not matched to a gene; V was cut back by 0 bases and J by 8 bases. The CDR3 totals 14 residues. From germline, CDR1 is LNHNV and CDR2 YYDKDF (reference sequence). CDR3 sequence reads: CATSRDGTGGGYTF. As DNA, the CDR3 is TGTGCCACCAGCAGAGATGGGACAGGGGGCGGCTACACCTTC.

This clonotype was seen a few times. With a much larger clone just one base away, this may be a read error. The CDR3 DNA is TGTGCCAGCAGCGTACAGGCACGCGGGACCCAGTACTTC. The encoded protein is CASSVQARGTQYF. This chain uses TRBV11-2 with TRBJ2-5; TRBD1 might be the D (5 bases). V dropped 5 bases and J dropped 7 bases, with 14 bases sitting between them. The CDR3 has 13 amino acids. Germline V gene lookup returns CDR1 SGHAT and CDR2 FQNNGV.

To note about this clonotype: An end of the junction does not agree with germline; a read error may underlie this. The chain recombines TRBV27 with TRBJ1-5; D remains ambiguous. This CDR3 has 14 residues. Germline V gene data show CDR1 as MNHEY and CDR2 as SMNVEV (reference sequence). CDR3 sequence (DNA): TGTGCCGGCAGTGCACTGTCGGTGGGTCAGCCCCAGCATTTT. Encoded protein: CAGSALSVGQPQHF.

The rearrangement joins TRBV12-3 or TRBV12-4 to TRBJ2-1, with 9 bases aligning to TRBD1. V lost 5 bases to trimming and J lost 4 bases; unmatched junction nucleotides: 9. This CDR3 contains 16 residues. CDR3 residues: CASSLPGQGGYNEQFF. CDR3 sequence (DNA): TGTGCCAGCAGTCTCCCGGGACAGGGTGGGTACAATGAGCAGTTCTTC.

This chain links TRBV6-2 or TRBV6-3 with TRBJ2-3; 8 nucleotides match TRBD1. In germline, CDR1 is MNHEY, CDR2 SVGEGT. The V segment lost 5 bases and the J segment 1 base; nucleotides outside the gene matches: 2. This CDR3 region has 14 residues. This CDR3 is CASSDRGGTDTQYF. CDR3 in DNA: TGTGCCAGCAGTGACAGGGGTGGCACAGATACGCAGTATTTT.

A single count supports this clonotype. V and J are TRBV18 and TRBJ2-1; D is undetermined. V lost 3 bases and J 0 bases, leaving 6 bases between the germline ends. CDR1 is KGHSH, CDR2 LQKENI, per germline. CDR3 length: 14 amino acids. The DNA of the CDR3 is TGTGCCAGCTCACCGGAATACTCCTACAATGAGCAGTTCTTC. Its protein product is CASSPEYSYNEQFF.

This chain joins TRBV6-5 and TRBJ1-1; D remains ambiguous. Germline V gives CDR1 MNHEY, CDR2 SVGAGI. The CDR3 sequence is 16 residues long. With 4 bases removed from V and 0 bases from J, the gap between germline ends came to 15 bases. As DNA, the CDR3 is TGTGCCAGCAGTTTCATCTCGGGGAGCCTGAACACTGAAGCTTTCTTT. Amino acid sequence: CASSFISGSLNTEAFF.

V and J are TRBV15 and TRBJ1-2; 9 bases fit TRBD1. There are 16 residues in the CDR3. CDR1 and CDR2 (germline): LNHNV, YYDKDF (reference sequence). The J segment lost 5 bases and the V segment lost 2 bases, leaving 9 bases of the junction unmatched. CDR3 residues: CATSRNTGTGLYGYTF. DNA of the CDR3: TGTGCCACCAGCAGAAACACCGGGACAGGGCTTTATGGCTACACCTTC.

The V gene is TRBV6-5, the J gene TRBJ1-4; D gene ambiguous. Germline loops: CDR1 MNHEY, CDR2 SVGAGI. The CDR3 spans 14 residues. Trimming removed 5 bases at V and 7 bases at J, with 14 bases between. The CDR3 bases are TGTGCCAGCAGTGACGGGAATTTTGCTGAAAAACTGTTTTTT. It translates to CASSDGNFAEKLFF.

This clonotype turned up a few times. V and J are TRBV11-2 and TRBJ2-7, with 10 nucleotides matching TRBD1. V dropped 5 bases and J dropped 5; count of bases not matched to a gene: 9. The CDR3 runs to 15 residues. Germline assignment: CDR1 SGHAT and CDR2 FQNNGV. CDR3 region: CASSATGTGVNEQYF. In DNA, the CDR3 is TGTGCCAGCAGCGCCACCGGGACAGGGGTGAACGAGCAGTACTTC.

V usage is TRBV20-1 and J usage is TRBJ2-4; D unresolved. The J call may be mistaken, given a closer DNA end match to TRBJ2-7. The CDR3 has 14 amino acids. CDR1 and CDR2 from the germline V gene are DFQATT and SNEGSKA (reference sequence). This CDR3 reads CSARGVAGFYEQYF. CDR3 sequence (DNA): TGCAGTGCTAGAGGTGTGGCAGGATTTTACGAGCAGTACTTC.

The V gene is TRBV12-3 or TRBV12-4, the J gene TRBJ2-3; D remains unclear. V was shortened by 8 bases and J by 0 bases, with 6 bases between the two germline ends. The CDR3 length is 12 residues. In DNA form, the CDR3 reads TGTGCCAGCGGGCGAAGCACAGATACGCAGTATTTT. Translated: CASGRSTDTQYF.